This T cell receptor (beta chain) originates from a study of OX40 agonist ivuxolimab in advanced cancers. Generated by immunoSEQ multiplex PCR, the TCRdb table keeps only in-frame clones and is missing some. The sample includes fewer than 30,000 clones, over 75% of them seen just once. The CDR3 extends over 15 amino acids. CDR1 and CDR2 (germline): MNHEY, SMNVEV (reference sequence). V shed 6 bases and J shed 1 base, with 16 bases lying between them. Details on this clone: Its antigen is as yet unknown.

Regarding the study as a whole: The CD4+ and CD8+ T cells in the blood had expanded clonally by week 6 at 0.1 to 3.0 mg/kg.

This chain uses TRBV27 with TRBJ2-7; a weak D match, TRBD1 (5 bases). This TCR came from an adult with an advanced solid tumor such as melanoma, head and neck, liver or kidney cancer. Sequenced here: CD4+ or CD8+ T cells sorted from blood, sampled in a trial of the OX40 agonist ivuxolimab. This CDR3 reads CASSLRVAKSYEQYF. The CDR3 DNA reads TGTGCCAGCAGCCTCAGGGTCGCGAAGTCCTACGAGCAGTACTTC.